The entry below gives a single T cell receptor beta chain sequence along with its context. The antigen is not known. V was pared by 4 bases and J by 0 bases, with 10 bases between. CDR1 and CDR2 (germline): MDHEN, SYDVKM. CDR3 length: 15 residues. The data stem from a study of cytomegalovirus exposure and HLA in healthy donors. General study findings and limits: In a later analysis, V- and J-gene trimming of beta chains associated with a DCLRE1C missense variant, replicated independently. According to an earlier analysis, most TCR beta V segments yielded productive rearrangements about 90% or about 30% of the time.

Both 60 Vbeta primers and 13 Jbeta primers went into the PCR. The data were produced by immunoSEQ multiplex PCR, yet TCRdb's version contains in-frame clones alone and is incomplete. The table records roughly 120,000 clones, about 72% of them present only once. The source of this sequence is a middle-aged man in good health and CMV-seropositive. The chain has TRBV28 and TRBJ1-3; D gene uncertain. The sample comprised PBMCs. The CDR3 here is CASSSDIASGNTIYF. The CDR3 DNA reads TGTGCCAGCAGTTCTGACATCGCCTCTGGAAACACCATATATTTT.